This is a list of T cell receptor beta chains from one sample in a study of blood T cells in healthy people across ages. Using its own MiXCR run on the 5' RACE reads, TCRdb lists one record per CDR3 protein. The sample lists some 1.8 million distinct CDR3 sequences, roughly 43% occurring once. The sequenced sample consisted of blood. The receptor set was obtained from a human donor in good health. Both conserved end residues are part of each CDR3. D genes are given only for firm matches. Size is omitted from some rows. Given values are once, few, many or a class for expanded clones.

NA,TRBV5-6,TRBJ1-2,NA,TGTGCCAGCAGCTCTCCGCGACGAGGAGCTAACTATGGCTACACCTTC,CASSSPRRGANYGYTF
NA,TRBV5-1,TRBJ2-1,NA,TGCGCCAGCAGCCTCCCGACTGGTTTAGGGGATGAGCAGTTCTTC,CASSLPTGLGDEQFF
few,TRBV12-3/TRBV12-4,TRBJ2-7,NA,TGTGCCAGCAGTTTTGGCCGGGACGACTGCGAGCAGTACTTC,CASSFGRDDCEQYF
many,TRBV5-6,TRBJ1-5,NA,TGTGCCAGCAGTTTGGGCACCAATCAGCCCCAGCATTTT,CASSLGTNQPQHF
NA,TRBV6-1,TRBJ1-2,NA,TGTGCCAGCAGTGACGTAAGACAGTATGGCTACACCTTC,CASSDVRQYGYTF
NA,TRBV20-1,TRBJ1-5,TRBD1,TGCAGTGCCTCAGGGGGCAGAAGCAATCAGCCCCAGCATTTT,CSASGGRSNQPQHF
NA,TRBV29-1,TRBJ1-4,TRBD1,TGCAGCGTGGTACAGGGGGGGAATAATGAAAAACTGTTTTTT,CSVVQGGNNEKLFF
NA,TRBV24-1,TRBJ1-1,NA,TGTGTCACCAGTAACGACCCGAACACTGAAGCTTTCTTT,CVTSNDPNTEAFF
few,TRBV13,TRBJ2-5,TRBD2,TGTGCCAGCAGCTCCCAGACTAGCGGAAAAGAGACCCAGTACTTC,CASSSQTSGKETQYF
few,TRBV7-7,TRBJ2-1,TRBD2,TGTGCTAGCAGTCCCGGGACTAGCGGAGACTTAACCGGGAAGCAGTTCTTC,CASSPGTSGDLTGKQFF
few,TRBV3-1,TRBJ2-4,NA,TGTGCCAGCAGCCAAGACCGGACCCGACAGTACTTC,CASSQDRTRQYF
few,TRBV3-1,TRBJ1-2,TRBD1,TGTGCCAGCAGCCAAGCGGACAGGAAGGACGGCTACATCTTC,CASSQADRKDGYIF
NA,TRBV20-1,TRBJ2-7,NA,TGCAGTGCTAGACTCCCCTACCACTACGAGCAGTACTTC,CSARLPYHYEQYF
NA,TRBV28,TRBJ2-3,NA,TGTGCCAGCGGGGGGGCGATAGATACGCAGTATTTT,CASGGAIDTQYF
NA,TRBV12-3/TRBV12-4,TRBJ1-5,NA,TGTGCCAGCAATTTCGGCTATAGCAATCAGCCCCAGCATTTT,CASNFGYSNQPQHF
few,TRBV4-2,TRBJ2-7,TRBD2,TGTGCCAGCAGCCAAGACGCGGGACTATATGCCTACGAGCAGTACTTC,CASSQDAGLYAYEQYF
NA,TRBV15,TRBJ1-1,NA,TGTGCCACCAGCAGAGATCCGAGGGCGGGTAGAGCTTTCTTT,CATSRDPRAGRAFF
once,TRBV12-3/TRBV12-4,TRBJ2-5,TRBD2,TGTGCCAGCACCTTAGAAGCGGGAGTAGAGACCCAGTACTTC,CASTLEAGVETQYF
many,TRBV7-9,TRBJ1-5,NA,TGTGCCAGCAGTCCCACAGGGTACAATCAGCCCCAGCATTTT,CASSPTGYNQPQHF
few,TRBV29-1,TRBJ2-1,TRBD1,TGCAGCGGTATGGTAGGGACAGCGACTAATGAGCAGTTCTTC,CSGMVGTATNEQFF